A single sample gave rise to the 21 T cell receptor beta chains below, sequenced in a study of early T cells in non-severe SARS-CoV-2 infection. MiXCR, applied by TCRdb to the 5' RACE reads, yields one record per CDR3 protein. The sample lists about 83,000 distinct CDR3 sequences; more than 9% were seen once. Sequenced here: whole blood, sampled at baseline. These receptors were obtained from an adult who was a healthcare worker with PCR-confirmed SARS-CoV-2 infection or an uninfected control (not recorded which).

Worth noting for this clonotype: No conserved phenylalanine or tryptophan ends this CDR3, so it is likely a read error. The V call is TRBV27, the J call TRBJ1-6; the D is unclear. The V gene lost 4 bases and the J gene lost 1 base, with 8 bases spanning the gap. Germline V lookup: CDR1 MNHEY, CDR2 SMNVEV (reference sequence). The CDR3 loop spans 15 amino acids. CDR3 in amino acids: CASSYGVSYNSPLHS. The CDR3 bases are TGTGCCAGCAGTTATGGGGTGTCCTATAATTCACCCCTCCACTCT.

This clonotype was detected a few times. The chain employs TRBV4-2 and TRBJ1-3; D perhaps matches TRBD1 (5 bases). This CDR3 spans 16 amino acids. Trimming stripped 1 base from V and 1 base from J, with 11 bases between. In germline, CDR1 is LGHNA, CDR2 YNFKEQ. The CDR3 region is CASSQVRGGSGNTIYF. CDR3 sequence (DNA): TGTGCCAGCAGCCAAGTACGGGGGGGATCTGGAAACACCATATATTTT.

This clonotype was seen a handful of times. The CDR3 sequence is CSATGLAGTTVHEQYF. DNA of the CDR3: TGCAGTGCTACGGGACTAGCGGGAACGACCGTCCACGAGCAGTACTTC. V is TRBV20-1 and J is TRBJ2-7; 13 bases fit TRBD2. V gave up 4 bases and J gave up 5 bases; unmatched junction bases: 11. CDR1 and CDR2 from the germline V gene are DFQATT and SNEGSKA (reference sequence). CDR3 length: 16 amino acids.

This clonotype was counted between two and nine times. CDR3 in DNA: TGTGCCAGCAGTAAAAGCGGGAGGGCCTTTGGCGGGGAGCTGTTTTTT. Protein sequence: CASSKSGRAFGGELFF. The V and J genes are TRBV12-3 or TRBV12-4 and TRBJ2-2; TRBD2 aligns across 10 bases. This CDR3 comprises 16 residues. With 5 bases clipped from V and 7 bases from J, the junction kept 10 bases outside the gene matches.

This clonotype was found a few times. This sequence joins TRBV6-6 and TRBJ2-3, with D tentatively TRBD2 (7 bases). V lost 4 bases to trimming and J lost 5 bases, with 16 bases between them. Germline V gene sequence: CDR1 MNHNY, CDR2 SVGAGI (reference sequence). The CDR3 has 15 residues. The CDR3: CASSSTGGRKDTQYF. The CDR3 DNA is TGTGCCAGCAGTTCCACCGGGGGGCGAAAAGATACGCAGTATTTT.

This clonotype was recorded many times. The V gene is TRBV12-3 or TRBV12-4, the J gene TRBJ1-5; maybe TRBD1 (5 bases). Deletions cut 3 bases from V and 10 bases from J, with 10 bases between. This CDR3 has 12 amino acids. This chain's CDR3 is CASSLWGDPQHF. The DNA of the CDR3 is TGTGCCAGCAGTTTGTGGGGGGACCCCCAGCATTTT.

The chain has TRBV27 and TRBJ2-3; weak D call: TRBD2 (5 bases). Trimming removed 2 bases at V and 2 bases at J, with 11 bases between. This CDR3 comprises 15 residues. Germline loops: CDR1 MNHEY, CDR2 SMNVEV (reference sequence). CDR3 in DNA: TGTGCCAGCAGTTTAATTGCGGGCCACACAGATACGCAGTATTTT. It translates to CASSLIAGHTDTQYF.

This clonotype was seen ten or more times. The chain joins TRBV7-3 to TRBJ2-5; TRBD2 is a possible D gene (6 bases). This CDR3 has 14 residues. Trimming shortened V by 3 bases and J by 5 bases, and 13 bases separated the two germline ends. The germline CDR1 and CDR2 sequences are SGHTA and FQGTGA. The CDR3 bases are TGTGCCAGCAGCTTCGGAGGTCGGGGGGAGACCCAGTACTTC. It yields the protein CASSFGGRGETQYF.

This clonotype was seen many times. The V call is TRBV19, the J call TRBJ2-5; 10 positions agree with TRBD2. This CDR3 is 14 amino acids long. The germline gives CDR1 LNHDA, CDR2 SQIVND (reference sequence). The V segment lost 5 bases and the J segment 5 bases; nucleotides outside the gene matches: 5. DNA for the CDR3: TGTGCCAGTAGTGCTAGCGGGAGAGGCGAGACCCAGTACTTC. Protein sequence: CASSASGRGETQYF.

This clonotype has just a few counts. This chain links TRBV10-3 with TRBJ2-3, with D perhaps TRBD2 (7 bases). Trimming took off 6 bases at V and 1 base at J, with 23 bases between the two ends. This CDR3 region has 18 residues. In germline, CDR1 is ENHRY, CDR2 SYGVKD. The CDR3 sequence is CAIRGGGGSFGGTDTQYF. Here the CDR3 DNA reads TGTGCCATCAGGGGGGGCGGCGGGAGCTTTGGCGGCACAGATACGCAGTATTTT.

The chain employs TRBV3-1 and TRBJ2-4; a weak D match, TRBD2 (5 bases). Trimming cost V 3 bases and J 0 bases, with 6 bases left between them. The CDR3 runs to 14 residues. In germline, CDR1 is LGHDT, CDR2 YNNKEL (reference sequence). For the CDR3, the DNA is TGTGCCAGCAGCCACGCGGGAGCCAAAAACATTCAGTACTTC. This codes for CASSHAGAKNIQYF.

This clonotype has only a few counts. CDR3 loop: CASSFQRGSIGNEQFF. The CDR3, as DNA: TGCGCCAGCAGCTTCCAGCGGGGGTCTATTGGGAATGAGCAGTTCTTC. This chain uses TRBV5-1 with TRBJ2-1; 8 bases line up with TRBD2. The CDR3 runs to 16 residues. Trimming took 2 bases from V and 7 from J; bases not matched to a gene: 11. The germline V gene encodes CDR1 SGHRS and CDR2 YFSETQ.

The genes are TRBV29-1 and TRBJ2-1; the D is unclear. Germline lookup yields CDR1 SQVTM and CDR2 ANQGSEA. This CDR3 has 13 residues. The V and J ends lost 4 bases and 8 bases respectively, with 15 bases between them. The CDR3 DNA reads TGCAGCGTTGTGCCCCGGTTGGGCCATGAGCAGTTCTTC. Residues: CSVVPRLGHEQFF.

The CDR3 here is CASSFLADQETQYF. The CDR3 nucleotides read TGTGCCAGCAGTTTCTTAGCGGATCAAGAGACCCAGTACTTC. The chain recombines TRBV28 with TRBJ2-5, with a tentative D call TRBD2 (6 bases). Germline V CDR1 and CDR2: MDHEN, SYDVKM. CDR3 length: 14 residues. V dropped 3 bases and J dropped 2 bases, with 10 bases sitting between them. Together with reference TRBV28 and TRBJ2-5, the CDR3 gives the full variable domain: DVKVTQSSRYLVKRTGEKVFLECVQDMDHENMFWYRQDPGLGLRLIYFSYDVKMKEKGDIPEGYSVSREKKERFSLILESASTNQTSMYLCASSFLADQETQYFGPGTRLLVL.

The rearrangement uses TRBV20-1 and TRBJ1-1; TRBD1 might be the D (6 bases). Per germline, CDR1 DFQATT and CDR2 SNEGSKA (reference sequence). V lost 6 bases to trimming and J lost 4 bases, with 18 bases between them. CDR3 length equals 14 residues. The CDR3 here is CSAQPGPRGTEAFF. The DNA for the CDR3 is TGCAGTGCGCAGCCGGGACCCAGGGGCACTGAAGCTTTCTTT.

Written as DNA, the CDR3 is TGTGCCAGCAGCTTTCTTCGCCTCAAGCCTAGCGGGTATAGCACAGATACGCAGTATTTT. Translating it yields CASSFLRLKPSGYSTDTQYF. The chain couples TRBV5-6 to TRBJ2-3; TRBD2 matches at 8 bases. The CDR3 contains 20 residues. The germline gives CDR1 SGHDT, CDR2 YYEEEE. The ends lost 2 bases at V and 0 bases at J; junction bases unmatched: 17.

There are many counts of this clonotype. The V and J genes are TRBV19 and TRBJ1-2; D may be TRBD1 (6 bases). Deletions cut 7 bases from V and 2 bases from J, with 11 bases between. Per germline, CDR1 LNHDA and CDR2 SQIVND (reference sequence). The CDR3 is 13 residues long. The CDR3 region has the DNA TGTGCCAGTATCGGAAGGGGGAACTATGGCTACACCTTC. Protein: CASIGRGNYGYTF.

This clonotype was counted once. The chain links TRBV5-1 to TRBJ1-4; TRBD1 matches 8 bases. The germline V gene encodes CDR1 SGHRS and CDR2 YFSETQ. V shed 0 bases and J 8 bases; nucleotides not matched to a gene: 9. The CDR3 consists of 16 residues. CDR3: CASSLGVDRGYEKLFF. The CDR3 DNA reads as TGCGCCAGCAGCTTGGGGGTCGACAGGGGATACGAAAAACTGTTTTTT. The variable domain in full, with the rest retrieved from reference TRBV5-1 and TRBJ1-4, is KAGVTQTPRYLIKTRGQQVTLSCSPISGHRSVSWYQQTPGQGLQFLFEYFSETQRNKGNFPGRFSGRQFSNSRSEMNVSTLELGDSALYLCASSLGVDRGYEKLFFGSGTQLSVL.

This clonotype was detected ten times or more. The V and J genes are TRBV6-5 and TRBJ2-3; D possibly corresponds to TRBD1 (5 bases). The CDR3 has 11 residues. The V end lost 7 bases, the J end lost 4 bases, and 6 bases lay between the germline ends. In germline, CDR1 is MNHEY, CDR2 SVGAGI. The CDR3 DNA follows: TGTGCCAGCAAAGGGGCAGATACGCAGTATTTT. Encoded protein: CASKGADTQYF.

At least ten counts were recorded for this clonotype. The chain has TRBV7-9 and TRBJ1-4, with a weak D call TRBD1 (5 bases). This CDR3 spans 13 amino acids. Trimming took 0 bases from V and 8 from J, leaving 7 bases between them. Germline V gene sequence: CDR1 SEHNR, CDR2 FQNEAQ (reference sequence). The CDR3 protein is CASSLAGEEKLFF. In DNA, the CDR3 is TGTGCCAGCAGCTTAGCAGGGGAGGAAAAACTGTTTTTT.

This clonotype was observed many times. The chain joins TRBV7-8 to TRBJ2-7; 11 bases fit TRBD2. Germline assignment: CDR1 SGHVS and CDR2 FQNEAQ. V lost 4 bases, J lost 5 bases, and 10 bases stayed unmatched. This CDR3 has 16 amino acids. This CDR3 reads CASSSHSGRALDEQYF. CDR3 coding DNA: TGTGCCAGCAGCTCCCATAGCGGGAGGGCGCTTGACGAGCAGTACTTC. The complete variable domain, with remaining parts taken from reference TRBV7-8 and TRBJ2-7, reads GAGVSQSPRYKVAKRGQDVALRCDPISGHVSLFWYQQALGQGPEFLTYFQNEAQLDKSGLPSDRFFAERPEGSVSTLKIQRTQQEDSAVYLCASSSHSGRALDEQYFGPGTRLTVT.